This is a list of T cell receptor beta chains from one sample in a study of blood T cell repertoires in COVID-19. Profiled with immunoSEQ multiplex PCR; TCRdb holds only in-frame clones, not every one. The sample comprises roughly 190,000 clones, 83% of which are singletons, and about 6.5% rests with the top ten. Sequenced sample: peripheral blood. These receptors all stem from a woman aged 40 to 49 with acute or convalescent COVID-19. The CDR3 runs from the conserved cysteine through the conserved F or W. The order of the fields is J gene, D gene, V gene, CDR3 protein. A D gene is named only where the DNA matches it firmly.

J gene: TRBJ2-7; D gene: TRBD2; V gene: TRBV24-1; CDR3 protein: CATSDGTTYEQYF
J gene: TRBJ1-5; D gene: TRBD1; V gene: TRBV7-9; CDR3 protein: CASSLAAGGINQPQHF
J gene: TRBJ2-5; D gene: TRBD2; V gene: TRBV6-5; CDR3 protein: CASSPQLAGQETQYF
J gene: TRBJ1-2; D gene: TRBD1; V gene: TRBV5-4; CDR3 protein: CASSIPTGKYGYTF
J gene: TRBJ1-5; D gene: .; V gene: TRBV7-2; CDR3 protein: CASSPSLGDTSLRQPQHF
J gene: TRBJ2-7; D gene: .; V gene: TRBV29-1; CDR3 protein: CSVEALHPTRSSYEQYF
J gene: TRBJ2-7; D gene: .; V gene: TRBV5-1; CDR3 protein: CASSKTGQNYEQYF
J gene: TRBJ1-2; D gene: .; V gene: TRBV4-1; CDR3 protein: CASSLHRGNGYTF
J gene: TRBJ1-1; D gene: TRBD1; V gene: TRBV27; CDR3 protein: CASGARGLDTEAFF
J gene: TRBJ2-1; D gene: .; V gene: TRBV9; CDR3 protein: CASSTGTGEQFF
J gene: TRBJ2-1; D gene: TRBD2; V gene: TRBV6-1; CDR3 protein: CASSESGGSRPEQFF
J gene: TRBJ1-2; D gene: .; V gene: TRBV29-1; CDR3 protein: CSVSDRDFNYGYTF
J gene: TRBJ1-2; D gene: .; V gene: TRBV6-1; CDR3 protein: CASSDLGTSYGYTF
J gene: TRBJ1-1; D gene: .; V gene: TRBV19; CDR3 protein: CASSNRVLGNTEAFF
J gene: TRBJ2-7; D gene: TRBD1; V gene: TRBV2; CDR3 protein: CASRGQPSSYEQYF
J gene: TRBJ2-2; D gene: TRBD2; V gene: TRBV24-1; CDR3 protein: CATRAASGENTGELFF
J gene: TRBJ2-1; D gene: .; V gene: TRBV6-5; CDR3 protein: CASIPQGLDEQFF
J gene: TRBJ2-7; D gene: .; V gene: TRBV2; CDR3 protein: CASAGPWAGEQYF
J gene: TRBJ2-5; D gene: TRBD1; V gene: TRBV2; CDR3 protein: CASRPDRSQETQYF
J gene: TRBJ2-7; D gene: .; V gene: TRBV12-3/TRBV12-4; CDR3 protein: CASSYRQPTEQYF
J gene: TRBJ1-2; D gene: TRBD1; V gene: TRBV6-5; CDR3 protein: CASLQGTDGGYTF
J gene: TRBJ2-7; D gene: .; V gene: TRBV30; CDR3 protein: CAWSNGLLDEQYF
J gene: TRBJ1-3; D gene: .; V gene: TRBV11-2; CDR3 protein: CASSSTIGGTIYF
J gene: TRBJ2-3; D gene: TRBD2; V gene: TRBV27; CDR3 protein: CASPLAGDTDTQYF
J gene: TRBJ2-1; D gene: TRBD2; V gene: TRBV6-5; CDR3 protein: CATTSGEQFF
J gene: TRBJ1-6; D gene: .; V gene: TRBV30; CDR3 protein: CAWSVLGAANSPLHF
J gene: TRBJ2-1; D gene: TRBD1; V gene: TRBV7-9; CDR3 protein: CASSRIGTGGSEQFF
J gene: TRBJ2-2; D gene: .; V gene: TRBV5-4; CDR3 protein: CASSWGVTGELFF
J gene: TRBJ2-7; D gene: TRBD1; V gene: TRBV9; CDR3 protein: CASSGGTGHEQYF
J gene: TRBJ1-6; D gene: .; V gene: TRBV30; CDR3 protein: CAWNRLGGNSPLHF
J gene: TRBJ1-4; D gene: TRBD1; V gene: TRBV19; CDR3 protein: CASSRPGQVYGGEKLFF
J gene: TRBJ1-1; D gene: .; V gene: TRBV23-1; CDR3 protein: CASSQAGRLTEAFF
J gene: TRBJ2-5; D gene: .; V gene: TRBV6-6; CDR3 protein: CATGSGSETQYF
J gene: TRBJ2-5; D gene: .; V gene: TRBV18; CDR3 protein: CASSYTSGQETQYF
J gene: TRBJ2-7; D gene: .; V gene: TRBV11-2; CDR3 protein: CASSLGGAVYEQYF
J gene: TRBJ2-1; D gene: TRBD1; V gene: TRBV3-1/TRBV3-2; CDR3 protein: CASSQDRTGSQFF
J gene: TRBJ1-5; D gene: TRBD1; V gene: TRBV30; CDR3 protein: CAWSTGTGDQPQHF
J gene: TRBJ2-5; D gene: TRBD1; V gene: TRBV7-2; CDR3 protein: CASSLVSAGGETQYF
J gene: TRBJ2-7; D gene: .; V gene: TRBV2; CDR3 protein: CASTYTAGHEAYEQYF
J gene: TRBJ2-3; D gene: TRBD2; V gene: TRBV28; CDR3 protein: CASRGGYAQYF
J gene: TRBJ1-1; D gene: .; V gene: TRBV7-3; CDR3 protein: CASSPQAGEGTEAFF
J gene: TRBJ2-1; D gene: TRBD2; V gene: TRBV7-9; CDR3 protein: CASSLVGGRDEQFF
J gene: TRBJ1-5; D gene: .; V gene: TRBV6-2/TRBV6-3; CDR3 protein: CASSYDEGMSNQPQHF
J gene: TRBJ2-7; D gene: .; V gene: TRBV5-1; CDR3 protein: CASSLGVDTSSYEQYF
J gene: TRBJ1-1; D gene: .; V gene: TRBV11-1; CDR3 protein: CASSWDFGSEAFF
J gene: TRBJ1-1; D gene: .; V gene: TRBV7-8; CDR3 protein: CASSTTVNTEAFF
J gene: TRBJ1-2; D gene: .; V gene: TRBV6-1; CDR3 protein: CASSERTPGINGYTF
J gene: TRBJ2-5; D gene: .; V gene: TRBV10-3; CDR3 protein: CAISRTDRETQYF
J gene: TRBJ2-7; D gene: TRBD1; V gene: TRBV20-1; CDR3 protein: CSASGGTGSYEQYF
J gene: TRBJ2-5; D gene: TRBD1; V gene: TRBV28; CDR3 protein: CASRRQGEETQYF
J gene: TRBJ2-7; D gene: .; V gene: TRBV7-6; CDR3 protein: CASSSSSGNAYEQYF